These T cell receptor beta chains were read from a single sample in a study of a mutant IDH1 vaccine in newly diagnosed glioma. Libraries were prepared by immunoSEQ multiplex PCR; TCRdb keeps only in-frame clonotypes and omits some of them. The sample has 24,000 or so clones, 85% to 95% seen once. The input for sequencing was PBMCs, taken from a glioma patient treated with radiotherapy, temozolomide or both. Receptors originate from a man in his forties or fifties with glioma. Both conserved end residues are part of each CDR3. The order of the fields is D gene, V gene, J gene, clone size, CDR3 protein, CDR3 DNA. D genes are given only for firm matches. Some rows have no size entry. The others give once, few or many, or a class for an expanded clone.

>TRBD1|TRBV29-1|TRBJ2-2|-
CSVWTGDSGELFF
TGCAGCGTCTGGACAGGGGATTCCGGGGAGCTGTTTTTT
>TRBD2|TRBV5-4|TRBJ2-2|-
CASSPGLAGGNTGELFF
TGTGCCAGCAGCCCCGGACTAGCGGGGGGGAACACCGGGGAGCTGTTTTTT
>-|TRBV4-2|TRBJ2-1|-
CASSQDEGSTSLQFF
TGTGCCAGCAGCCAAGATGAGGGTTCCACAAGTCTACAGTTCTTC
>-|TRBV28|TRBJ1-1|-
CASSLPGRSMNTEAFF
TGTGCCAGCAGTTTACCAGGCCGATCAATGAACACTGAAGCTTTCTTT
>TRBD2|TRBV30|TRBJ2-5|-
CAWTGLATETQYF
TGTGCCTGGACAGGACTAGCTACGGAGACCCAGTACTTC
>TRBD1|TRBV10-1|TRBJ1-1|-
CASSDGQVEAFF
TGCGCCAGCAGTGATGGACAGGTTGAAGCTTTCTTT
>-|TRBV4-1|TRBJ2-5|-
CASSQELGSTGPRSQETQYF
TGCGCCAGCAGCCAAGAGCTTGGGTCGACAGGCCCTCGTAGTCAAGAGACCCAGTACTTC
>TRBD1|TRBV15|TRBJ2-2|-
CATKTGANTGELFF
TGTGCCACCAAGACAGGGGCGAACACCGGGGAGCTGTTTTTT
>-|TRBV7-9|TRBJ2-3|-
CASSLQALQENTDTQYF
TGTGCCAGCAGCTTACAGGCCTTACAGGAGAACACAGATACGCAGTATTTT
>-|TRBV27|TRBJ2-7|-
CASSLSRSLDYEQYF
TGTGCCAGCAGTTTATCCCGATCCTTAGACTACGAGCAGTACTTC
>TRBD2|TRBV30|TRBJ2-3|-
CAWSMTSGTDTQYF
TGTGCCTGGAGTATGACTAGCGGGACAGATACGCAGTATTTT
>-|TRBV6-4|TRBJ1-1|-
CASSTGWIEAFF
TGTGCCAGCAGTACAGGTTGGATTGAAGCTTTCTTT
>-|TRBV7-9|TRBJ1-1|-
CASSLAGDTEAFF
TGTGCCAGCAGCTTAGCGGGGGACACTGAAGCTTTCTTT
>-|TRBV19|TRBJ1-1|few
CASSPNPGQNTEAFF
TGTGCCAGTAGTCCTAATCCGGGACAGAACACTGAAGCTTTCTTT
>-|TRBV11-3|TRBJ1-2|-
CASSPGPLNYGYTF
TGTGCCAGCAGCCCAGGTCCGTTAAACTATGGCTACACCTTC
>-|TRBV27|TRBJ2-4|-
CASSSGDNIQYF
TGTGCCAGCAGTTCGGGGGACAACATTCAGTACTTC
>TRBD1|TRBV5-1|TRBJ1-1|-
CASSPRTGGFTEAFF
TGCGCCAGCAGCCCCAGGACAGGGGGCTTCACTGAAGCTTTCTTT
>TRBD2|TRBV30|TRBJ2-3|-
CAWSGWNGGDTDTQYF
TGTGCCTGGAGTGGGTGGAACGGGGGGGACACAGATACGCAGTATTTT
>-|TRBV19|TRBJ1-1|once
CASAQGRGGTEAFF
TGTGCCAGTGCCCAGGGCCGAGGCGGCACTGAAGCTTTCTTT
>TRBD2|TRBV11-2|TRBJ2-5|-
CASSLVGTSGGFQETQYF
TGTGCCAGCAGCTTAGTAGGGACTAGCGGGGGCTTCCAAGAGACCCAGTACTTC
>-|TRBV4-1|TRBJ2-5|-
CASSQDLFRGRWETQYF
TGCGCCAGCAGCCAAGATCTCTTTCGGGGGCGATGGGAGACCCAGTACTTC
>-|TRBV27|TRBJ1-5|-
CASSSTESSNQPQHF
TGTGCCAGCAGTTCGACAGAAAGTAGCAATCAGCCCCAGCATTTT
>-|TRBV5-6|TRBJ2-5|-
CASSYLSSETQYF
TGTGCCAGCAGCTACTTAAGTTCGGAGACCCAGTACTTC
>TRBD2|TRBV27|TRBJ2-3|-
CASSWTSGYSTDTQYF
TGTGCCAGCAGTTGGACTAGCGGCTATAGCACAGATACGCAGTATTTT
>TRBD2|TRBV5-1|TRBJ2-7|-
CASTQGTSSHEQYF
TGCGCCAGCACCCAGGGGACTAGCAGCCACGAGCAGTACTTC
>-|TRBV14|TRBJ1-2|-
CASSQVNSFNYGYTF
TGTGCCAGCAGCCAAGTAAACAGTTTTAACTATGGCTACACCTTC
>-|TRBV7-9|TRBJ2-1|-
CASSLPGGGLFNEQFF
TGTGCCAGCAGCCTCCCGGGAGGGGGCCTCTTTAATGAGCAGTTCTTC
>TRBD1|TRBV27|TRBJ2-2|once
CASSVTQGAGGELFF
TGTGCCAGCAGTGTAACACAGGGGGCAGGCGGGGAGCTGTTTTTT
>TRBD1|TRBV2|TRBJ1-1|-
CASRTGGFEAFF
TGTGCCAGTCGGACAGGGGGTTTTGAAGCTTTCTTT
>-|TRBV9|TRBJ1-1|-
CASSVDQSRNTEAFF
TGTGCCAGCAGCGTAGACCAGAGCCGTAACACTGAAGCTTTCTTT
>-|TRBV7-9|TRBJ2-5|-
CASSLSPWGKETQYF
TGTGCCAGCAGCTTAAGCCCCTGGGGGAAAGAGACCCAGTACTTC
>TRBD2|TRBV11-2|TRBJ2-3|-
CASSSSGRGLDTQYF
TGTGCCAGCAGCTCTAGCGGGAGGGGGCTGGATACGCAGTATTTT
>-|TRBV5-1|TRBJ1-4|-
CASSWRARGSNEKLFF
TGCGCCAGCAGCTGGCGGGCTCGGGGGTCTAATGAAAAACTGTTTTTT
>-|TRBV30|TRBJ1-6|-
CAWTLKGAHSPLHF
TGTGCCTGGACGTTGAAGGGCGCCCATTCACCCCTCCACTTT
>-|TRBV4-1|TRBJ2-7|-
CASSQDVSFGLNRYEQYF
TGCGCCAGCAGCCAAGATGTCTCCTTCGGACTAAACCGCTACGAGCAGTACTTC
>-|TRBV4-1|TRBJ1-4|-
CASSQRNEKLFF
TGCGCCAGCAGCCAGAGAAATGAAAAACTGTTTTTT
>-|TRBV29-1|TRBJ2-1|-
CSVAHMDEQFF
TGCAGCGTCGCCCACATGGATGAGCAGTTCTTC
>-|TRBV7-3|TRBJ2-1|once
CASSPGPRGNEQFF
TGTGCCAGCAGCCCCGGACCGAGGGGAAATGAGCAGTTCTTC
>-|TRBV7-9|TRBJ1-1|-
CASSLATAGVPTEAFF
TGTGCCAGCAGCTTAGCGACGGCAGGGGTGCCCACTGAAGCTTTCTTT
>-|TRBV30|TRBJ1-1|-
CAWISPGRAFF
TGTGCCTGGATCTCTCCGGGGCGGGCTTTCTTT
>-|TRBV27|TRBJ2-7|-
CASSFLRPRTVSYEQYF
TGTGCCAGCAGTTTTCTCCGGCCCCGGACAGTCTCCTACGAGCAGTACTTC
>-|TRBV5-4|TRBJ1-5|-
CASSLGGFSNQPQHF
TGTGCCAGCAGCCTGGGGGGTTTCAGCAATCAGCCCCAGCATTTT
>-|TRBV21-1|TRBJ1-1|-
CASSRTGSAEAFF
TGTGCCAGCAGCCGGACAGGGTCGGCTGAAGCTTTCTTT
>-|TRBV19|TRBJ2-1|-
CATQRSGGRSYNEQFF
TGTGCCACCCAGCGGTCCGGAGGGAGGTCCTACAATGAGCAGTTCTTC
>-|TRBV5-1|TRBJ2-1|-
CASSLETGSSYNEQFF
TGCGCCAGCAGCTTGGAGACAGGAAGCTCCTACAATGAGCAGTTCTTC
>-|TRBV6-6|TRBJ1-6|-
CASSLLHGGGDSPLHF
TGTGCCAGCAGTCTACTTCATGGGGGGGGCGATTCACCCCTCCACTTT
>TRBD1|TRBV12-5|TRBJ2-2|-
CASGLVWDRANTGELFF
TGTGCTAGTGGTTTGGTATGGGACAGGGCGAACACCGGGGAGCTGTTTTTT
>-|TRBV6-6|TRBJ2-3|-
CATGEFPDTQYF
TGTGCCACAGGGGAGTTCCCAGATACGCAGTATTTT
>TRBD1|TRBV2|TRBJ1-2|-
CASSTDRGLDGYTF
TGTGCCAGCAGTACCGACAGGGGGCTTGATGGCTACACCTTC
>-|TRBV7-9|TRBJ2-7|-
CASTMVGTHEQYF
TGTGCCAGCACCATGGTGGGGACGCACGAGCAGTACTTC
>-|TRBV7-2|TRBJ1-1|-
CASSLAVGVPQGTEAFF
TGTGCCAGCAGCTTAGCGGTAGGGGTCCCCCAAGGCACTGAAGCTTTCTTT
>-|TRBV5-8|TRBJ2-1|-
CASSLGAEGNEQFF
TGTGCCAGCAGCTTGGGGGCCGAGGGCAATGAGCAGTTCTTC
>TRBD2|TRBV4-2|TRBJ2-1|-
CASSQERLAGHNEQFF
TGTGCCAGCAGCCAAGAGAGGCTAGCGGGCCACAATGAGCAGTTCTTC